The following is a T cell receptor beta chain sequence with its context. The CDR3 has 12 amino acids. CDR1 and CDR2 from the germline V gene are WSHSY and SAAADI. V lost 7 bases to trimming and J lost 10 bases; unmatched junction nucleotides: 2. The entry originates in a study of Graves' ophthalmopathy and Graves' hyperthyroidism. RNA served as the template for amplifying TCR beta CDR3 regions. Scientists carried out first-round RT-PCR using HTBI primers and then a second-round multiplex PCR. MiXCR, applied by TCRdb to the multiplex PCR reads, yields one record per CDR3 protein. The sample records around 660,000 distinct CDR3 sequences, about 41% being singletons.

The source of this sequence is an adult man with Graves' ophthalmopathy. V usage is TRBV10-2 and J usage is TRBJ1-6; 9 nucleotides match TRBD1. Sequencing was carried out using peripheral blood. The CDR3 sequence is CASKGQGSPLHF. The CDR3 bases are TGCGCCAGCAAGGGACAGGGCTCACCCCTCCACTTT.